The 27 T cell receptor beta chains below all came from one sample that was sequenced in a study of T-cell reconstitution after alpha-beta-depleted transplantation in children. Researchers prepared the TCRbeta library using unique molecular identifiers, the study reports. MiXCR, applied by TCRdb to the PCR reads, yields one record per CDR3 protein. Among hundreds of thousands of distinct CDR3 sequences listed, over 9.5% were seen once. The starting material was PBMCs, obtained before TCRalphabeta/CD19-depleted stem cell transplant. These receptors were obtained from a child aged 2-15 years with inherited bone marrow failure, due to receive a stem cell transplant.

This clonotype was seen at least ten times. The chain uses TRBV28 and TRBJ2-1; unclear D gene. The germline V and J ends were trimmed by 6 bases and 5 bases, with 20 bases remaining between them. Germline values: CDR1 MDHEN, CDR2 SYDVKM. There are 16 residues in the CDR3. The CDR3 DNA sequence: TGTGCCAGCAGGCTGGCCTTGGCTACTTTCCACAATGAGCAGTTCTTC. Translation: CASRLALATFHNEQFF.

This clonotype occurred many times. V and J are TRBV18 and TRBJ1-4; D is uncertain. The V end lost 0 bases, the J end lost 4 bases, and 9 bases lay between the germline ends. Germline V gene data show CDR1 as KGHSH and CDR2 as LQKENI. This CDR3 has 15 amino acids. The CDR3 here is CASSPPGHHNEKLFF. The CDR3 coding sequence is TGTGCCAGCTCACCACCAGGGCACCATAATGAAAAACTGTTTTTT.

The chain carries TRBV20-1 and TRBJ2-1; 11 bases are shared with TRBD2. Germline CDR1 and CDR2: DFQATT and SNEGSKA (reference sequence). Trimming cost V 6 bases and J 8 bases; bases outside gene matches: 12. The CDR3 runs to 15 residues. CDR3 in DNA: TGCAGTGCCCATAGCGGGAGGGCCTTTAGGGATGAGCAGTTCTTC. Encoded protein: CSAHSGRAFRDEQFF.

A few counts support this clonotype. The rearrangement joins TRBV7-2 to TRBJ1-5; 9 bases are a match to TRBD1. The ends lost 5 bases at V and 4 bases at J; junction bases unmatched: 6. Per the germline V gene, CDR1 is SGHTA and CDR2 is FQGNSA. CDR3 length equals 15 residues. The CDR3 sequence: CASSRDRGWNQPQHF. In DNA, the CDR3 is TGTGCCAGCAGCCGCGACAGGGGGTGGAATCAGCCCCAGCATTTT.

This clonotype was observed at least ten times. The rearrangement uses TRBV12-3 or TRBV12-4 and TRBJ1-3; D unresolved. CDR3 length: 12 amino acids. V lost 8 bases and J 1 base, leaving 6 bases between the germline ends. The chain's CDR3 is CASHASGNTIYF. The CDR3 DNA reads TGTGCCAGCCATGCGTCTGGAAACACCATATATTTT.

This clonotype was seen a single time. The rearrangement joins TRBV20-1 to TRBJ2-1; 8 nucleotides match TRBD2. Germline CDR1 DFQATT, CDR2 SNEGSKA (reference sequence). The CDR3 extends over 16 amino acids. V was clipped by 5 bases and J by 4 bases; unmatched bases: 13. CDR3 in amino acids: CSAHADREGTYNEQFF. CDR3 sequence (DNA): TGCAGTGCTCACGCTGACCGGGAGGGGACGTACAATGAGCAGTTCTTC.

In its sample, this clonotype was seen many times. The gene calls are TRBV27 and TRBJ2-2, with D possibly TRBD2 on 5 matching bases. V lost 2 bases and J 17 bases, leaving 24 bases between the germline ends. The CDR3 loop spans 15 amino acids. Germline V gene data show CDR1 as MNHEY and CDR2 as SMNVEV (reference sequence). CDR3 nucleotide sequence: TGTGCCAGCAGTTTAGTCCCTACCCGGACGGAGGAACAATTTTTT. This gives the protein CASSLVPTRTEEQFF.

Many counts were recorded for this clonotype. The CDR3 DNA reads TGCAGTGCTACCATAGCGGGGCCGAACACCGGGGAGCTGTTTTTT. Protein: CSATIAGPNTGELFF. The chain combines TRBV20-1 with TRBJ2-2; 8 bases line up with TRBD2. CDR3 length: 15 amino acids. V gave up 4 bases and J gave up 0 bases; unmatched junction bases: 4. From germline, CDR1 is DFQATT and CDR2 SNEGSKA (reference sequence).

Ten or more counts support this clonotype. The chain carries TRBV13 and TRBJ1-1, with D possibly being TRBD1 (5 bases). From germline, CDR1 is PRHDT and CDR2 FYEKMQ (reference sequence). The CDR3 contains 14 residues. V was trimmed by 1 base and J by 5 bases, leaving 11 bases between them. CDR3 coding DNA: TGTGCCAGCAGCTTAGACAGGATGAGGACTGAAGCTTTCTTT. Translating it yields CASSLDRMRTEAFF. Based on the CDR3 plus reference TRBV13 and TRBJ1-1, the full variable domain is AAGVIQSPRHLIKEKRETATLKCYPIPRHDTVYWYQQGPGQDPQFLISFYEKMQSDKGSIPDRFSAQQFSDYHSELNMSSLELGDSALYFCASSLDRMRTEAFFGQGTRLTVV.

This clonotype has only a few counts. This chain joins TRBV29-1 and TRBJ2-3; D assignment may be TRBD1 or TRBD2 (6 bases each). CDR1 SQVTM and CDR2 ANQGSEA come from the germline V gene. Trimming took 3 bases from V and 3 from J, leaving 16 bases between them. The CDR3 length is 15 residues. The CDR3 nucleotides are TGCAGCGTTGATGGAGTCCGGGGGCGGACAGATACGCAGTATTTT. Its translation: CSVDGVRGRTDTQYF.

This clonotype was seen repeatedly, ten times or more. This chain uses TRBV10-2 with TRBJ2-5; 7 nucleotides agree with TRBD2. This CDR3 is 14 amino acids long. The ends lost 4 bases at V and 5 bases at J; junction bases unmatched: 7. Looked up from germline, CDR1 is WSHSY and CDR2 is SAAADI. The CDR3 nucleotides read TGCGCCAGCAGTGGACGACTAGCTACGGAGACCCAGTACTTC. It translates to CASSGRLATETQYF.

This clonotype came up a few times. This chain joins TRBV5-1 and TRBJ1-5, with D uncertain. Germline loops: CDR1 SGHRS, CDR2 YFSETQ. The CDR3 runs 13 residues. Trimming took 5 bases from V and 0 from J, leaving 6 bases between them. The CDR3 DNA reads as TGCGCCAGCAGGGATTCTAGCAATCAGCCCCAGCATTTT. Its protein is CASRDSSNQPQHF. The full variable domain, completed using reference TRBV5-1 and TRBJ1-5, is KAGVTQTPRYLIKTRGQQVTLSCSPISGHRSVSWYQQTPGQGLQFLFEYFSETQRNKGNFPGRFSGRQFSNSRSEMNVSTLELGDSALYLCASRDSSNQPQHFGDGTRLSIL.

In DNA, the CDR3 is TGCAGTGCTAGTAATATCCTTAACTATGGCTACACCTTC. Its translation is CSASNILNYGYTF. The gene calls are TRBV20-1 and TRBJ1-2, with unresolved D. In germline, CDR1 is DFQATT, CDR2 SNEGSKA (reference sequence). V lost 3 bases to trimming and J lost 1 base, with 9 bases between them. CDR3 length: 13 residues.

The V call is TRBV27, the J call TRBJ1-5; TRBD1 might be the D (5 bases). This CDR3 region has 15 residues. The V gene lost 2 bases and the J gene lost 4 bases, with 12 bases spanning the gap. CDR1 MNHEY and CDR2 SMNVEV come from the germline V gene (reference sequence). DNA for the CDR3: TGTGCCAGCAGTTTAAGTGGGGGTTTAAATCAGCCCCAGCATTTT. Protein sequence: CASSLSGGLNQPQHF.

There are many counts of this clonotype. CDR3 sequence: CASSYDISGELFF. For the CDR3, the DNA is TGTGCCAGCAGCTATGACATTTCCGGGGAGCTGTTTTTT. The chain carries TRBV11-2 and TRBJ2-2; no clear D. Germline V gene data show CDR1 as SGHAT and CDR2 as FQNNGV. The V gene lost 4 bases and the J gene lost 6 bases, with 9 bases spanning the gap. This CDR3 spans 13 amino acids.

In its sample, this clonotype was seen many times. V and J are TRBV7-9 and TRBJ1-2; no clear D gene. V shed 0 bases and J shed 1 base, with 12 bases lying between them. CDR1 and CDR2 (germline): SEHNR, FQNEAQ (reference sequence). The CDR3 is 16 residues long. CDR3 DNA: TGTGCCAGCAGCTTAGCCACCGGCCTCCTTAACTATGGCTACACCTTC. The encoded protein is CASSLATGLLNYGYTF.

With respect to this clonotype: The junction and the germline gene differ at one end; a read error may be behind it. V gene TRBV20-1 combines with J gene TRBJ1-1; the match to TRBD1 covers 9 bases. The CDR3 covers 17 residues. Germline CDR1 is DFQATT and CDR2 is SNEGSKA (reference sequence). As DNA, the CDR3 is TGCTGTGCTGCTTACTCCGGGACAGGGAGCTACAACACTGAAGCTTTCTTT. This gives the protein CCAAYSGTGSYNTEAFF.

Points on this clonotype: Possible read error: a much larger clone is one base away. V gene TRBV7-2 combines with J gene TRBJ1-2; D perhaps matches TRBD1 (6 bases). The germline V and J ends were trimmed by 1 base and 5 bases, with 11 bases remaining between them. Germline lookup yields CDR1 SGHTA and CDR2 FQGNSA. The CDR3 is 14 amino acids. CDR3 protein: CASSLVGRGYGYTF. CDR3 in DNA: TGTGCCAGCAGCTTAGTGGGCAGGGGATATGGCTACACCTTC.

The table lists this clonotype with many counts. The rearrangement uses TRBV5-6 and TRBJ2-5; 9 nucleotides agree with TRBD2. V shed 4 bases and J 7 bases; nucleotides not matched to a gene: 11. Germline V gene data show CDR1 as SGHDT and CDR2 as YYEEEE. The CDR3 runs to 15 residues. CDR3 bases: TGTGCCAGCAGCCTAAGACTAGCGGCCCCGGGGACCCAGTACTTC. Amino acid sequence: CASSLRLAAPGTQYF.

The chain uses TRBV5-1 and TRBJ2-4, with D maybe TRBD2 (5 bases). This CDR3 contains 14 residues. Per germline, CDR1 SGHRS and CDR2 YFSETQ. V was pared by 0 bases and J by 5 bases, with 9 bases between. CDR3 coding DNA: TGCGCCAGCAGCTTGGCGGAGGTCCAAAACATTCAGTACTTC. Encoded protein: CASSLAEVQNIQYF.

This clonotype was recorded at least ten times. CDR3: CASSLRSPSGRAHYEQYF. In DNA form, the CDR3 reads TGCGCCAGCAGCTTGCGGAGTCCTAGCGGGAGGGCCCACTACGAGCAGTACTTC. The chain employs TRBV5-1 and TRBJ2-7; 12 bases fit TRBD2. Germline V gene data show CDR1 as SGHRS and CDR2 as YFSETQ. This CDR3 has 18 residues. The junction had 11 bases not matched to a gene; V was cut back by 1 base and J by 3 bases. Filled out from reference TRBV5-1 and TRBJ2-7, the complete variable domain reads KAGVTQTPRYLIKTRGQQVTLSCSPISGHRSVSWYQQTPGQGLQFLFEYFSETQRNKGNFPGRFSGRQFSNSRSEMNVSTLELGDSALYLCASSLRSPSGRAHYEQYFGPGTRLTVT.

This clonotype came up many times. V and J are TRBV28 and TRBJ2-3; tentatively, D is TRBD1 (6 bases). CDR1 and CDR2 from the germline V gene are MDHEN and SYDVKM. This CDR3 contains 16 residues. Trimming stripped 5 bases from V and 0 bases from J, with 15 bases between. The CDR3 DNA sequence: TGTGCCAGCAGTGACCCGGGACAAATAAGCACAGATACGCAGTATTTT. It encodes CASSDPGQISTDTQYF.

In its sample, this clonotype was seen many times. The chain uses TRBV6-5 and TRBJ1-3, with TRBD1 matching 8 bases. V lost 4 bases to trimming and J lost 2 bases; unmatched junction nucleotides: 4. Germline V CDR1 and CDR2: MNHEY, SVGAGI. The CDR3 totals 15 residues. This CDR3 reads CASSSTGGTGNTIYF. CDR3 DNA sequence: TGTGCCAGCAGTTCCACAGGGGGTACTGGAAACACCATATATTTT.

This clonotype was seen many times. This chain joins TRBV6-2 or TRBV6-3 and TRBJ2-4, with no clear D. The CDR3 loop spans 18 amino acids. Germline-derived CDR1 and CDR2 are MNHEY and SVGEGT. Between the trimmed V and J ends, which lost 2 bases and 0 bases, there was a span of 17 bases. The chain's CDR3 is CASSYPLITSRAKNIQYF. The CDR3, as DNA: TGTGCCAGCAGTTACCCATTGATAACATCCCGAGCCAAAAACATTCAGTACTTC.

This clonotype was seen at least ten times. The chain combines TRBV20-1 with TRBJ2-3; D is possibly TRBD1 (6 bases). CDR3 length: 16 amino acids. The germline CDR1 and CDR2 sequences are DFQATT and SNEGSKA (reference sequence). Trimming took 6 bases from V and 0 from J, leaving 19 bases between them. As DNA, the CDR3 is TGCAGTGCCCTGGACAGAAGACGTACTAGCACAGATACGCAGTATTTT. Encoded protein: CSALDRRRTSTDTQYF.

This chain connects TRBV3-1 to TRBJ2-1; 8 nucleotides agree with TRBD2. CDR1 is LGHDT, CDR2 YNNKEL, per germline (reference sequence). The CDR3 length is 17 residues. The J segment lost 0 bases and the V segment lost 4 bases, leaving 8 bases of the junction unmatched. CDR3 nucleotides: TGTGCCAGCAGCCGCCGGGGGGGGGAAAGCTCCTACAATGAGCAGTTCTTC. As protein: CASSRRGGESSYNEQFF.

There are many counts of this clonotype. The chain couples TRBV18 to TRBJ2-1; TRBD2 aligns across 9 bases. V lost 3 bases and J lost 0; bases outside the gene matches: 6. Germline CDR1 is KGHSH and CDR2 is LQKENI. The CDR3 consists of 17 residues. The CDR3 spells CASSPVGLASSYNEQFF. The CDR3 DNA reads as TGTGCCAGCTCACCGGTTGGACTAGCGAGCTCCTACAATGAGCAGTTCTTC.